The present TCR beta chain was sequenced within a study of blood T cell repertoires in COVID-19. Study-wide context: The United States, Italy and Spain supplied acute and convalescent COVID-19 samples. T cells, B-cell-depleted T cells, or PBMCs supplied cDNA or gDNA.

TCRdb's copy holds only in-frame clones and misses some; the assay was immunoSEQ multiplex PCR. The sample includes 150,000 to 180,000 clones, roughly nine tenths seen only once; the top ten take more than 14%. CDR1 and CDR2 (germline): ENHRY, SYGVKD. CDR3 length: 15 residues. The V and J ends lost 4 bases and 5 bases, in that order; junction bases with no gene match: 5. The clonotype comes from a woman aged 40 to 49 with acute or convalescent COVID-19. The material sequenced was peripheral blood. The J gene is TRBJ2-3, the V gene TRBV10-3; 11 nucleotides align to TRBD2. CDR3 protein: CAISATSGGIDTQYF. As DNA, the CDR3 is TGTGCCATCAGTGCTACTAGCGGGGGAATAGATACGCAGTATTTT.